These 14 T cell receptor beta chains came from one sample sequenced in a study of Ad26.COV2.S vaccination and SARS-CoV-2 variants. The sample's treatment: 15 to 20 received Ad26.COV2.S at low or high dose, single or two shots; 5 received placebo; per-sample allocation not given. Samples came from day 63 after the first vaccine or placebo injection. TCRdb's copy holds only in-frame clones and misses some; the assay was immunoSEQ multiplex PCR. The sample has under 600,000 clones, 70% to 90% seen once; the top ten hold approximately 1.7%. The sequencing used peripheral blood, collected in a trial of Ad26.COV2.S vaccine versus placebo. The receptors were sampled from a person between 18 and 60 years old who received the Ad26.COV2.S COVID-19 vaccine or a placebo.

The chain uses TRBV10-3 and TRBJ2-3; TRBD2 aligns across 13 bases. CDR1 is ENHRY, CDR2 SYGVKD, per germline. Unmatched junction bases numbered 2, after V lost 6 bases and J lost 2 bases. The length of the CDR3 is 15 residues. DNA of the CDR3: TGTGCCATCAGGACTAGCGGGGGGCCCACAGATACGCAGTATTTT. Its protein product is CAIRTSGGPTDTQYF.

The gene calls are TRBV5-1 and TRBJ2-7; D is possibly TRBD1 (6 bases). The germline V gene has CDR1 SGHRS and CDR2 YFSETQ. Trimming pared 6 bases from V and 3 bases from J, leaving 13 bases between. This CDR3 has 13 residues. CDR3 region: CASKTGSGYEQYF. The CDR3 DNA is TGCGCCAGCAAAACAGGGTCCGGCTACGAGCAGTACTTC.

The CDR3 loop reads CSAGGRAQFF. CDR3 sequence (DNA): TGCAGTGCGGGGGGCAGAGCACAGTTCTTC. The chain joins TRBV20-1 to TRBJ2-1; the D call may be TRBD1 or TRBD2 (6 bases each). This CDR3 contains 10 residues. Germline V CDR1 and CDR2: DFQATT, SNEGSKA (reference sequence). Trimming pared 6 bases from V and 13 bases from J, leaving 13 bases between.

This clone was seen a single time. This chain connects TRBV5-6 to TRBJ1-2, with a possible D match to TRBD1 (5 bases). The CDR3 totals 14 residues. In germline, CDR1 is SGHDT, CDR2 YYEEEE. V lost 4 bases and J lost 1, with 11 bases in between. CDR3 region: CASSLSRVNYGYTF. The CDR3 bases are TGTGCCAGCAGCCTTAGCAGGGTTAACTATGGCTACACCTTC.

This chain connects TRBV6-1 to TRBJ1-5; D possibly corresponds to TRBD1 (6 bases). This CDR3 comprises 14 residues. The germline CDR1 and CDR2 sequences are MNHNS and SASEGT. V lost 2 bases and J 3 bases, leaving 8 bases between the germline ends. The CDR3 here is CASSETGINQPQHF. DNA of the CDR3: TGTGCCAGCAGTGAAACAGGGATCAATCAGCCCCAGCATTTT.

In DNA, the CDR3 is TGTGCCAGCAGCTCTAGCCCAACAGGGGCCAACGTCCTGACTTTC. Protein sequence: CASSSSPTGANVLTF. This chain uses TRBV7-2 with TRBJ2-6; possible D gene TRBD2, 5 bases. The V gene lost 4 bases and the J gene lost 4 bases, with 11 bases spanning the gap. Per germline, CDR1 SGHTA and CDR2 FQGNSA. The CDR3 runs 15 residues.

The chain couples TRBV15 to TRBJ1-5; D remains unclear. The V gene lost 1 base and the J gene lost 9 bases, with 13 bases spanning the gap. In germline, CDR1 is LNHNV, CDR2 YYDKDF (reference sequence). This CDR3 has 14 amino acids. Here the CDR3 DNA reads TGTGCCACCAGCAGAGCCACGGGGATTCTGCCCCAGCATTTT. Translating gives CATSRATGILPQHF.

The chain is built from TRBV2 and TRBJ2-5; TRBD2 matches at 7 bases. The CDR3 length is 14 residues. V shed 5 bases and J 7 bases; nucleotides not matched to a gene: 10. Per the germline V gene, CDR1 is SNHLY and CDR2 is FYNNEI. The CDR3 is CASSNHRGVGTQYF. The CDR3 bases are TGTGCCAGCAGTAACCACCGGGGGGTGGGGACCCAGTACTTC.

This clone was recorded once. The V and J genes are TRBV7-9 and TRBJ2-3, with 8 bases matching TRBD1. V trimming: 1 base; J trimming: 6 bases; junction bases outside the gene matches: 3. Germline CDR1 is SEHNR and CDR2 is FQNEAQ (reference sequence). CDR3 length equals 14 residues. The CDR3 nucleotides read TGTGCCAGCAGCTTAGGGCAGGGGGCTGATACGCAGTATTTT. Amino acid sequence: CASSLGQGADTQYF. Full variable domain (missing parts from reference TRBV7-9 and TRBJ2-3): DTGVSQNPRHKITKRGQNVTFRCDPISEHNRLYWYRQTLGQGPEFLTYFQNEAQLEKSRLLSDRFSAERPKGSFSTLEIQRTEQGDSAMYLCASSLGQGADTQYFGPGTRLTVL.

The chain couples TRBV5-1 to TRBJ2-1; D perhaps matches TRBD2 (5 bases). The CDR3 covers 15 residues. CDR1 is SGHRS and CDR2 is YFSETQ in the germline V gene. V lost 6 bases, J lost 5 bases, and 18 bases lay in between. Here the CDR3 reads CASTIFRIGDNEQFF. The CDR3 DNA follows: TGCGCCAGCACGATCTTTCGGATCGGGGACAATGAGCAGTTCTTC. Combining the CDR3 with reference TRBV5-1 and TRBJ2-1 gives the whole variable domain KAGVTQTPRYLIKTRGQQVTLSCSPISGHRSVSWYQQTPGQGLQFLFEYFSETQRNKGNFPGRFSGRQFSNSRSEMNVSTLELGDSALYLCASTIFRIGDNEQFFGPGTRLTVL.

As regards this clone: Other DNA sequences of this sample code for an identical CDR3. The genes are TRBV2 and TRBJ1-5, with D uncertain. Germline V gene lookup returns CDR1 SNHLY and CDR2 FYNNEI. The CDR3 has 15 residues. V was clipped by 1 base and J by 0 bases, with 7 bases between them. The CDR3 is CASSEGAYSNQPQHF. CDR3 DNA sequence: TGTGCCAGCAGTGAAGGGGCCTATAGCAATCAGCCCCAGCATTTT.

This clone was found once. The rearrangement uses TRBV3-1 (or the pseudogene TRBV3-2) and TRBJ2-7; tentatively, D is TRBD1 or TRBD2 (5 bases each). Germline V lookup: CDR1 LGHDT, CDR2 YNNKEL (reference sequence). The CDR3 runs to 14 residues. V lost 0 bases and J 4 bases, leaving 10 bases between the germline ends. The CDR3 coding sequence is TGTGCCAGCAGCCAAGAATGGGGGTCTTACGAGCAGTACTTC. Translating gives CASSQEWGSYEQYF.

This chain joins TRBV18 and TRBJ1-3; the match to TRBD1 covers 10 bases. This CDR3 region has 16 residues. Germline V gene sequence: CDR1 KGHSH, CDR2 LQKENI. Trimming at V came to 2 bases and at J to 1 base, leaving 2 bases not matched to a gene. The CDR3 nucleotides are TGTGCCAGCTCACCAAGGACAGGGGGTTCTGGAAACACCATATATTTT. Protein: CASSPRTGGSGNTIYF.

This chain uses TRBV19 with TRBJ1-3, with 9 positions matching TRBD1. The CDR3 spans 17 residues. J was trimmed by 6 bases and V by 8 bases; bases with no gene match: 17. CDR1 LNHDA and CDR2 SQIVND come from the germline V gene (reference sequence). The CDR3 spells CASGGTGLISRENTIYF. The CDR3 DNA sequence: TGTGCCAGTGGGGGGACAGGGCTAATCTCGAGAGAAAACACCATATATTTT. Variable domain in full (rest from reference TRBV19 and TRBJ1-3): DGGITQSPKYLFRKEGQNVTLSCEQNLNHDAMYWYRQDPGQGLRLIYYSQIVNDFQKGDIAEGYSVSREKKESFPLTVTSAQKNPTAFYLCASGGTGLISRENTIYFGEGSWLTVV.